This section outlines one T cell receptor beta chain sequence together with its context. Its antigen is as yet unknown. Trimming took off 6 bases at V and 6 bases at J, with 9 bases between the two ends. There are 10 residues in the CDR3. CDR1 and CDR2 (germline): DFQATT, SNEGSKA (reference sequence). TCRdb's copy holds only in-frame clones and misses some; the assay was immunoSEQ multiplex PCR. The data show 70,000 to 80,000 clones, with roughly 85% seen just once and 2% to 2.5% held by the top ten. The data were obtained in a study of T cell responses to AZD1222 COVID-19 vaccine. Study findings and constraints: Most donors were white British and more were female, and clonal diversity was possibly underestimated. Regions 160-218 and 743-854 dominated among vaccine-associated CD4 TCRs spanning spike.

Sequencing used peripheral blood, obtained on day 0 of AZD1222 vaccination. The source is an adult in good health. V gene TRBV20-1 combines with J gene TRBJ2-7, with D possibly being TRBD1 (5 bases). The CDR3 loop reads CSALRGEQYF. As DNA, the CDR3 is TGCAGTGCACTAAGGGGCGAGCAGTACTTC.